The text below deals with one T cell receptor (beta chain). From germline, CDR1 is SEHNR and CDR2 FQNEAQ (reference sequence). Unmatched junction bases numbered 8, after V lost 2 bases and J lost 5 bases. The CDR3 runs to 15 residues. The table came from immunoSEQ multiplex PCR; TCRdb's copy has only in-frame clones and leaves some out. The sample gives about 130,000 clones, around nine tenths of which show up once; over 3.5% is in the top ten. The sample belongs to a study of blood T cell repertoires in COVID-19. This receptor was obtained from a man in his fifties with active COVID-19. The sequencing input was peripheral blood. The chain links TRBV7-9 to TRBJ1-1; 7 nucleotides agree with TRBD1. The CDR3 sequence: CASSLRTGERTEAFF. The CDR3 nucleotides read TGTGCCAGCAGCTTAAGAACAGGGGAAAGGACTGAAGCTTTCTTT.